The rows below give T cell receptor beta chains drawn from one sample of a study of shared clonotypes between healthy human individuals. Generated by immunoSEQ multiplex PCR, the TCRdb table keeps only in-frame clones and is missing some. Here the sample spans about 95,000 clones, under 70% being singletons. Sample: memory CD8+ T cells sorted from blood. The receptors stem from a man in his thirties or forties in good health. Each CDR3 is given with its conserved first and last residue. The order of the fields is V gene, D gene, CDR3 protein. D genes are given only for firm matches.

>TRBV10-1|.
CASRRNTGELFF
>TRBV28|.
CASSSGGVNEKLFF
>TRBV4-1|.
CASSPPGGASEQETQYF
>TRBV11-2|.
CASSPAPTVRPLDEQFF
>TRBV5-4|.
CASSWSSGELFF
>TRBV6-6|TRBD1
CASSYGTGGPYDEQYF
>TRBV28|.
CAISDGSYEQYF
>TRBV7-6|TRBD1
CASSLSFGQTGQGLPKLFF
>TRBV7-2|.
CASTFNPGSQETQYF
>TRBV4-1|.
CASSQKTVFNQPQHF
>TRBV5-1|.
CASSLGGLRTEAFF
>TRBV19|TRBD1
CASSIGQGQLYGYTF
>TRBV27|TRBD2
CASRTSGTAYEQYF
>TRBV27|TRBD1
CASSPDRSYEQYF
>TRBV29-1|TRBD2
CSVSPGLEYEQYF
>TRBV7-7|.
CASSLSRGADTQYF
>TRBV7-2|.
CASSSSGLLLETQYF
>TRBV27|.
CASGVAPGANVLTF
>TRBV28|.
CASNTGAGTEAFF
>TRBV7-9|.
CASSLAGPGEQFF
>TRBV19|TRBD2
CASSIPGLKHEQFF
>TRBV7-2|.
CASSQTGNEQFF